A single sample gave rise to the 29 T cell receptor beta chains below, sequenced in a study of blood T cell repertoires in COVID-19. The data were produced by immunoSEQ multiplex PCR, yet TCRdb's version contains in-frame clones alone and is incomplete. Seen here are around 57,000 clones, roughly 87% observed once, and the top ten hold more than 20%. The sample was peripheral blood. The receptors originated from an elderly woman with COVID-19, enrolled during active disease.

This sequence joins TRBV6-5 and TRBJ1-5; the match to TRBD1 covers 7 bases. The J segment lost 2 bases and the V segment lost 6 bases, leaving 7 bases of the junction unmatched. Germline lookup yields CDR1 MNHEY and CDR2 SVGAGI. This CDR3 is 15 amino acids long. The CDR3 region is CASRRQGEGNQPQHF. The CDR3 bases are TGTGCCAGCAGACGACAGGGTGAGGGCAATCAGCCCCAGCATTTT.

This chain connects TRBV2 to TRBJ2-7; D is perhaps TRBD2 (7 bases). Germline CDR1 and CDR2: SNHLY and FYNNEI. CDR3 length: 14 amino acids. V dropped 8 bases and J dropped 4 bases, with 18 bases sitting between them. In nucleotides, the CDR3 is TGTGCCAGCGTGGGGGGCGGGGGTCGGTACGAGCAGTACTTC. As protein: CASVGGGGRYEQYF.

This clone was recorded once. The rearrangement uses TRBV11-2 and TRBJ1-4; the match to TRBD1 covers 7 bases. Germline V lookup: CDR1 SGHAT, CDR2 FQNNGV. Trimming took 3 bases from V and 5 from J; bases not matched to a gene: 6. The CDR3 runs 15 residues. This CDR3 reads CASSFQGVLNEKLFF. CDR3 DNA: TGTGCCAGCAGCTTTCAGGGGGTCTTAAATGAAAAACTGTTTTTT.

V usage is TRBV3-1 (or the pseudogene TRBV3-2) and J usage is TRBJ2-7; D uncertain. The CDR3 totals 11 residues. Between the trimmed V and J ends, which lost 4 bases and 5 bases, there was a span of 6 bases. Germline CDR1 LGHDT, CDR2 YNNKEL (reference sequence). The CDR3 region is CASSRAHEQYF. The CDR3 coding sequence is TGTGCCAGCAGCCGAGCCCACGAGCAGTACTTC.

This clone was picked up one time. The chain couples TRBV12-3 or TRBV12-4 to TRBJ1-5, with D possibly TRBD1 on 6 matching bases. The CDR3 sequence is 13 residues long. Trimming cost V 5 bases and J 5 bases, with 10 bases left between them. Written as DNA, the CDR3 is TGTGCCAGCAGTAGACAGGAATATCAGCCCCAGCATTTT. Encoded protein: CASSRQEYQPQHF.

With regard to this clone: Other nucleotide sequences in the sample specify the same CDR3. This sequence joins TRBV5-1 and TRBJ2-1; 10 bases are shared with TRBD2. Germline values: CDR1 SGHRS, CDR2 YFSETQ. The trim removed 0 bases at V and 5 bases at J, leaving 2 bases unmatched. The CDR3 sequence is 15 residues long. CDR3 loop: CASSLGLAGDNEQFF. The CDR3 region has the DNA TGCGCCAGCAGCTTGGGGCTAGCGGGGGACAATGAGCAGTTCTTC.

This clone came up once. This rearrangement joins TRBV30 to TRBJ1-5; TRBD1 matches at 8 bases. Germline V gene data show CDR1 as GTSNPN and CDR2 as SVGIG (reference sequence). After removal of 2 bases from V and 4 bases from J, the junction contained 4 bases not matched to a gene. This CDR3 has 14 amino acids. This CDR3 is CAWSFTGGNQPQHF. CDR3 coding DNA: TGTGCCTGGAGTTTTACAGGGGGTAATCAGCCCCAGCATTTT. Complete variable domain (other parts from reference TRBV30 and TRBJ1-5): SQTIHQWPATLVQPVGSPLSLECTVEGTSNPNLYWYRQAAGRGLQLLFYSVGIGQISSEVPQNLSASRPQDRQFILSSKKLLLSDSGFYLCAWSFTGGNQPQHFGDGTRLSIL.

V is TRBV25-1 and J is TRBJ1-5, with D possibly matching TRBD1 (5 bases). The CDR3 spans 14 residues. CDR1 is MGHDK, CDR2 SYGVNS, per germline. V dropped 4 bases and J dropped 6 bases, with 13 bases sitting between them. The CDR3 DNA reads TGTGCCAGCAGTGCGTCCAGGGCCAGTCAGCCCCAGCATTTT. Translating it yields CASSASRASQPQHF.

The J gene is TRBJ2-5, the V gene TRBV3-1 (or the pseudogene TRBV3-2), with TRBD2 matching over 7 bases. Germline V lookup: CDR1 LGHDT, CDR2 YNNKEL (reference sequence). V shed 4 bases and J 5 bases; nucleotides not matched to a gene: 7. The CDR3 runs 14 residues. CDR3 sequence: CASSPQLAEETQYF. CDR3 in DNA: TGTGCCAGCAGCCCCCAGCTAGCGGAGGAGACCCAGTACTTC.

The chain couples TRBV11-1 to TRBJ1-5; possibly TRBD1 for D (5 bases). V was shortened by 2 bases and J by 6 bases, with 8 bases between the two germline ends. The CDR3 is 13 amino acids. CDR1 SGHAT and CDR2 FQDESV come from the germline V gene (reference sequence). The CDR3 loop reads CASSLSGLQPQHF. The CDR3 DNA sequence: TGTGCCAGCAGCTTATCAGGGCTTCAGCCCCAGCATTTT.

This clone was recorded a few times. The chain recombines TRBV28 with TRBJ1-1, with D hard to call. There are 14 residues in the CDR3. The V gene's germline CDR1 is MDHEN and CDR2 SYDVKM. Trimming took off 1 base at V and 1 base at J, with 7 bases between the two ends. In nucleotides, the CDR3 is TGTGCCAGCAGTTTATTTGGCGGGAACACTGAAGCTTTCTTT. This translates into CASSLFGGNTEAFF.

J is TRBJ1-3 and V is TRBV2, with 8 bases aligning to TRBD1. CDR3 length: 16 residues. The V gene's germline CDR1 is SNHLY and CDR2 FYNNEI. The trim removed 5 bases at V and 2 bases at J, leaving 8 bases unmatched. The CDR3 sequence: CASSLDRVYTGNTIYF. The CDR3 DNA reads as TGTGCCAGCAGTCTGGACAGGGTATATACTGGAAACACCATATATTTT.

V is TRBV4-1 and J is TRBJ1-6; D is unclear. V shed 5 bases and J shed 8 bases, with 10 bases lying between them. This CDR3 region has 13 residues. CDR1 MGHRA and CDR2 YSYEKL come from the germline V gene. The CDR3 DNA is TGCGCCAGCAGCTCTCTCCCGTATTCACCCCTCCACTTT. As protein: CASSSLPYSPLHF.

The J gene is TRBJ2-2, the V gene TRBV10-1; weak D call: TRBD1 (5 bases). Deletions cut 3 bases from V and 0 bases from J, with 5 bases between. This CDR3 contains 14 residues. CDR1 WNHNN and CDR2 SYGVQD come from the germline V gene (reference sequence). The CDR3 nucleotides read TGCGCCAGCAGTGACAGGGCGAACACCGGGGAGCTGTTTTTT. It is translated as CASSDRANTGELFF.

This chain joins TRBV5-1 and TRBJ1-2; 10 nucleotides align to TRBD1. Germline V CDR1 and CDR2: SGHRS, YFSETQ. The V gene end was trimmed by 4 bases and the J gene end by 3 bases; junction bases not matched to a gene: 3. The CDR3 has 14 residues. CDR3 sequence: CASSRDRGDYGYTF. The CDR3 DNA sequence: TGCGCCAGCAGCAGGGACAGGGGAGACTATGGCTACACCTTC.

The chain carries TRBV7-9 and TRBJ2-1; TRBD2 aligns across 7 bases. Germline assignment: CDR1 SEHNR and CDR2 FQNEAQ (reference sequence). This CDR3 has 15 residues. V shed 1 base and J 9 bases; nucleotides not matched to a gene: 9. CDR3 sequence (DNA): TGTGCCAGCAGCTTAGTGGGGGGGACGGTTCTTGAGCAGTTCTTC. Amino acid sequence: CASSLVGGTVLEQFF.

J is TRBJ2-5 and V is TRBV5-1; 9 bases fit TRBD1. CDR3 length: 16 residues. Germline CDR1 and CDR2: SGHRS and YFSETQ. The J segment lost 5 bases and the V segment lost 4 bases, leaving 12 bases of the junction unmatched. The CDR3 here is CASSRLTGGAGETQYF. DNA of the CDR3: TGCGCCAGCAGCCGACTAACAGGGGGCGCTGGGGAGACCCAGTACTTC.

The genes are TRBV20-1 and TRBJ1-3; 7 bases line up with TRBD1. V shed 3 bases and J 0 bases; nucleotides not matched to a gene: 5. CDR1 is DFQATT and CDR2 is SNEGSKA in the germline V gene (reference sequence). The CDR3 sequence is 15 residues long. Here the CDR3 DNA reads TGCAGTGCTAGTCCAGGGGGAAACTCTGGAAACACCATATATTTT. Translated: CSASPGGNSGNTIYF.

This clone was observed a single time. This rearrangement joins TRBV5-1 to TRBJ2-5; TRBD1 might be the D (6 bases). CDR1 and CDR2 from the germline V gene are SGHRS and YFSETQ. The CDR3 sequence is 16 residues long. The V end was cut by 0 bases, the J end by 2 bases, with 14 bases between. The CDR3 coding sequence is TGCGCCAGCAGCTTGGATCATCAAAGGGGGCAAGAGACCCAGTACTTC. This translates into CASSLDHQRGQETQYF.

V is TRBV5-4 and J is TRBJ2-2, with 8 nucleotides matching TRBD1. The CDR3 is 16 amino acids. V gave up 4 bases and J gave up 0 bases; unmatched junction bases: 5. Germline CDR1 reads SGHNT; CDR2 reads YYREEE (reference sequence). CDR3 amino acids: CASSLDRGTNTGELFF. In DNA, the CDR3 is TGTGCCAGCAGCCTCGACAGGGGCACGAACACCGGGGAGCTGTTTTTT.

Only one count was recorded for this clone. This rearrangement joins TRBV12-5 to TRBJ2-7; 7 bases are shared with TRBD1. Germline CDR1 reads LGHNT; CDR2 reads FRNRAP. The V gene end was trimmed by 2 bases and the J gene end by 3 bases; junction bases not matched to a gene: 10. There are 16 residues in the CDR3. The CDR3 reads CASGLYRGFRSYEQYF. The CDR3 DNA is TGTGCTAGTGGTTTGTACAGGGGATTTAGGAGCTACGAGCAGTACTTC.

This chain links TRBV4-1 with TRBJ1-1, with 8 nucleotides matching TRBD1. The CDR3 is 14 amino acids. The germline V gene encodes CDR1 MGHRA and CDR2 YSYEKL. V gave up 3 bases and J gave up 7 bases; unmatched junction bases: 7. The CDR3 spells CASSHRGLGDEAFF. Here the CDR3 DNA reads TGCGCCAGCAGCCACAGGGGGCTTGGTGATGAAGCTTTCTTT.

The V and J genes are TRBV19 and TRBJ1-2; the D gene is possibly TRBD1 (5 bases). Germline V gene sequence: CDR1 LNHDA, CDR2 SQIVND (reference sequence). The CDR3 runs to 16 residues. The V end was cut by 4 bases, the J end by 6 bases, with 21 bases between. In DNA, the CDR3 is TGTGCCAGTAGTACTATGGCAGGGAGGGCAGAAGATGGCTACACCTTC. This gives the protein CASSTMAGRAEDGYTF.

CDR3 DNA sequence: TGTGCCAGTAGTATTCGGTCCCTCGGGAACTATGGCTACACCTTC. It specifies CASSIRSLGNYGYTF. The chain uses TRBV19 and TRBJ1-2; unclear D gene. V was trimmed by 3 bases and J by 2 bases, leaving 13 bases between them. The CDR3 is made up of 15 amino acids. Germline V gene lookup returns CDR1 LNHDA and CDR2 SQIVND (reference sequence). The whole variable domain, remainder taken from reference TRBV19 and TRBJ1-2, is DGGITQSPKYLFRKEGQNVTLSCEQNLNHDAMYWYRQDPGQGLRLIYYSQIVNDFQKGDIAEGYSVSREKKESFPLTVTSAQKNPTAFYLCASSIRSLGNYGYTFGSGTRLTVV.

The V gene is TRBV24-1, the J gene TRBJ1-2, with TRBD1 matching over 7 bases. Germline trimming cut 4 bases from V and 2 bases from J; bases unmatched to any gene: 3. Germline CDR1 KGHDR, CDR2 SFDVKD. This CDR3 contains 14 residues. The CDR3 loop reads CATSDSGQNYGYTF. Here the CDR3 DNA reads TGTGCCACCAGTGACTCGGGACAGAACTATGGCTACACCTTC.

The rearrangement joins TRBV5-1 to TRBJ2-7; 8 bases map to TRBD1. Trimming at V came to 3 bases and at J to 2 bases, leaving 10 bases not matched to a gene. The CDR3 loop spans 16 amino acids. The germline CDR1 and CDR2 sequences are SGHRS and YFSETQ. The CDR3 coding sequence is TGCGCCAGCAGCTCCTTCCTCGACAGGGGCACCTACGAGCAGTACTTC. This translates into CASSSFLDRGTYEQYF.

The V and J genes are TRBV7-8 and TRBJ1-1; D remains unclear. Germline V gene sequence: CDR1 SGHVS, CDR2 FQNEAQ. V lost 1 base, J lost 1 base, and 4 bases lay in between. The CDR3 is made up of 13 amino acids. Here the CDR3 reads CASSLVGNTEAFF. The CDR3, as DNA: TGTGCCAGCAGCTTAGTCGGGAACACTGAAGCTTTCTTT.

The J gene is TRBJ2-5, the V gene TRBV15; D is uncertain. This CDR3 region has 14 residues. Germline V gene data show CDR1 as LNHNV and CDR2 as YYDKDF (reference sequence). Trimming pared 1 base from V and 1 base from J, leaving 7 bases between. CDR3 sequence: CATSRGGAQETQYF. As DNA, the CDR3 is TGTGCCACCAGCAGAGGAGGAGCCCAAGAGACCCAGTACTTC.

CDR3 nucleotides: TGTGCCAGCAGCGTAGACTCCGGGACAGGGGCTAGGGGCTACACCTTC. Protein: CASSVDSGTGARGYTF. The rearrangement uses TRBV9 and TRBJ1-2; 10 bases match TRBD1. This CDR3 has 16 residues. Germline CDR1 SGDLS, CDR2 YYNGEE. V lost 0 bases to trimming and J lost 8 bases; unmatched junction nucleotides: 10. Filled out from reference TRBV9 and TRBJ1-2, the complete variable domain reads DSGVTQTPKHLITATGQRVTLRCSPRSGDLSVYWYQQSLDQGLQFLIQYYNGEERAKGNILERFSAQQFPDLHSELNLSSLELGDSALYFCASSVDSGTGARGYTFGSGTRLTVV.